This TCR beta chain was captured by sequencing in a study of cytomegalovirus exposure and HLA in healthy donors. The ends lost 2 bases at V and 0 bases at J; junction bases unmatched: 9. This CDR3 is built from 17 residues. Germline-derived CDR1 and CDR2 are SEHNR and FQNEAQ (reference sequence). Donors likely had unrecorded immune exposures despite being nominally healthy when sampled. Study outcomes and limitations: Sequencing artifact likely explains a cluster of highly shared sequence variants.

As to this clone: The antigen is undetermined.

This PCR relied on a set of 60 Vbeta primers and 13 Jbeta primers. Assay: immunoSEQ multiplex PCR; the TCRdb copy retains only in-frame clones and omits some. The sample lists some 210,000 clones, about three quarters seen once, with approximately 2% in the top ten. The clonotype comes from a woman aged 25 to 39 in good health and CMV-seropositive. The sequenced material came from PBMCs. The rearrangement joins TRBV7-9 to TRBJ2-7, with TRBD2 matching 8 bases. The CDR3 loop is CASSLRWLAGSSYEQYF. The DNA of the CDR3 is TGTGCCAGCAGCTTAAGGTGGCTAGCGGGTAGCTCCTACGAGCAGTACTTC.